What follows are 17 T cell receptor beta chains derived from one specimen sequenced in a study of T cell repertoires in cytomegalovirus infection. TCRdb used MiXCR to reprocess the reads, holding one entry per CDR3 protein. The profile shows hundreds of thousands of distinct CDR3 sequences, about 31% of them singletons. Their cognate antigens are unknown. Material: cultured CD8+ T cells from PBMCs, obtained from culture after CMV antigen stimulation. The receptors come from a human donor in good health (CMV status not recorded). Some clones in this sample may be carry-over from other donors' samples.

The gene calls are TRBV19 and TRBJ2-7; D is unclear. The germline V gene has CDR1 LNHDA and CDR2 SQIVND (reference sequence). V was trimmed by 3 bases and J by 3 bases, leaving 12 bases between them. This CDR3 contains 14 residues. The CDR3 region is CASSMTFVYYEQYV. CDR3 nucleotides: TGTGCCAGTAGTATGACATTCGTATACTACGAGCAGTACGTC.

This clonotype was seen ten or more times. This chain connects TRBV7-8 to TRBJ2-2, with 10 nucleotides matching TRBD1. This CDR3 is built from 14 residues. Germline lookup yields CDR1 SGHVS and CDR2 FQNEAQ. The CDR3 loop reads CAGETGGFTGELFF. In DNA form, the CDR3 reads TGTGCGGGGGAGACAGGGGGCTTCACCGGGGAGCTGTTTTTT.

CDR3 in DNA: TGTGCCAGCAGTCTTCTCAAGAGAGGGTTGAATTCACCCCTCCACTTT. Its translation is CASSLLKRGLNSPLHF. This rearrangement joins TRBV27 to TRBJ1-6; no definite D call. V lost 5 bases and J lost 7, with 18 bases in between. The CDR3 is 16 amino acids. Germline V CDR1 and CDR2: MNHEY, SMNVEV (reference sequence).

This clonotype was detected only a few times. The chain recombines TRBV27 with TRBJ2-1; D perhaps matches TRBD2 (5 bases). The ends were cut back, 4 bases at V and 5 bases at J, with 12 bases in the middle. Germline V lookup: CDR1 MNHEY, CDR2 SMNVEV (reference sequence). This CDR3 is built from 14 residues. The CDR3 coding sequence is TGTGCCAGCAGTTCGTTCCTCGGGGACAATGAGCAGTTCTTC. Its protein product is CASSSFLGDNEQFF.

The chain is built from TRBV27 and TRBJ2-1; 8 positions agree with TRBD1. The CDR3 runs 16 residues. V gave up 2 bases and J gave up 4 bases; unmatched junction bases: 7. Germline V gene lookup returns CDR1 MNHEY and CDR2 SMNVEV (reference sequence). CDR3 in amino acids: CASSLAQGGGYNEQFF. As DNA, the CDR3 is TGTGCCAGCAGTTTAGCACAGGGGGGAGGATACAATGAGCAGTTCTTC.

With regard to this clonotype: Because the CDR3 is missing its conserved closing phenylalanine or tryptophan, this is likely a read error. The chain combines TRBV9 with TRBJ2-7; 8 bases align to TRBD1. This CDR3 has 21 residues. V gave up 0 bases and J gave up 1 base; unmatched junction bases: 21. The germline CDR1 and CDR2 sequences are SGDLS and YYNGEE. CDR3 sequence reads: CASSVVLAGGGETKRSYEQYD. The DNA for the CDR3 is TGTGCCAGCAGCGTAGTGTTGGCAGGGGGCGGCGAGACCAAAAGATCCTACGAGCAGTACGAC.

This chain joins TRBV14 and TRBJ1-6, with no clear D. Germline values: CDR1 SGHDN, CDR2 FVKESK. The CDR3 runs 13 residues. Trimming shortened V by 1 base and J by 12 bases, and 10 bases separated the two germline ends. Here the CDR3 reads CASSQVPDRPLHF. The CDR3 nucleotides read TGTGCCAGCAGCCAAGTCCCGGACCGACCCCTCCACTTT. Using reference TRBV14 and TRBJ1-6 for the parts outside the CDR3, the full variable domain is EAGVTQFPSHSVIEKGQTVTLRCDPISGHDNLYWYRRVMGKEIKFLLHFVKESKQDESGMPNNRFLAERTGGTYSTLKVQPAELEDSGVYFCASSQVPDRPLHFGNGTRLTVT.

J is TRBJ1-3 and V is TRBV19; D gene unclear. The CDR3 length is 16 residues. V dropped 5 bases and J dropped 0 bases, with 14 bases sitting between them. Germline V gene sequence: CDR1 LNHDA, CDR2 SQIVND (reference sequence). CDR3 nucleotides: TGTGCCAGTAGTTCTCCGGGAAGCCTCTCTGGAAACACCATATATTTT. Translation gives CASSSPGSLSGNTIYF.

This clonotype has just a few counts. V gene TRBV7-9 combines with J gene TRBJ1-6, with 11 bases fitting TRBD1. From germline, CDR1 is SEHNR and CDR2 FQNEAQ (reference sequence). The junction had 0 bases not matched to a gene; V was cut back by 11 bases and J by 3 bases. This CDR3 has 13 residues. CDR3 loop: CAGTGGYNSPLHF. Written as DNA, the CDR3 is TGTGCCGGGACAGGGGGCTATAATTCACCCCTCCACTTT.

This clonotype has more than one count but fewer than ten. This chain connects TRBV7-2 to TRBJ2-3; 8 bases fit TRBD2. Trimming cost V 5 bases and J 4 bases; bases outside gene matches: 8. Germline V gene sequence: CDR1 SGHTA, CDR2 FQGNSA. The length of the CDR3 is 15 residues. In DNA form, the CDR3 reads TGTGCCAGCAGCAGAGCGGGGGCCCTCGCAGATACGCAGTATTTT. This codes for CASSRAGALADTQYF.

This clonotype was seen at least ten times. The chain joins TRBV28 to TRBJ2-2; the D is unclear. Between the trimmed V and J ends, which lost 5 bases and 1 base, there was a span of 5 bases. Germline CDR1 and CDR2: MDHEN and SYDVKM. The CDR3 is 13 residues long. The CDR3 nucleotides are TGTGCCAGCAGTCGACAGAACACCGGGGAGCTGTTTTTT. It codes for CASSRQNTGELFF.

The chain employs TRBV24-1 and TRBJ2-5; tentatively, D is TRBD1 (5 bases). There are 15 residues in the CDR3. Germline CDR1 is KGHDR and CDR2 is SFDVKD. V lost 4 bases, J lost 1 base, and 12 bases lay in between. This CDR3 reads CATSEPNRSQETQYF. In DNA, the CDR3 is TGTGCCACCAGTGAACCAAACAGGAGCCAAGAGACCCAGTACTTC.

CDR3 nucleotide sequence: TGTGCCAGCAGTTTCTCTCCGGGACAGGGGGTAGATACGCAGTATTTT. The encoded protein is CASSFSPGQGVDTQYF. The genes are TRBV27 and TRBJ2-3; 11 nucleotides align to TRBD1. The V segment lost 3 bases and the J segment 5 bases; nucleotides outside the gene matches: 7. This CDR3 is 16 amino acids long. Germline V CDR1 and CDR2: MNHEY, SMNVEV (reference sequence).

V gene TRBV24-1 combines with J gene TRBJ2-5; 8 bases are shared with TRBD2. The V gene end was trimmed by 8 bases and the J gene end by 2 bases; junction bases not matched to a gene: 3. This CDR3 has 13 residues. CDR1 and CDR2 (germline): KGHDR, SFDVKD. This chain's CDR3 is CATKAGAQETQYF. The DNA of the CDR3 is TGTGCCACCAAAGCGGGGGCTCAAGAGACCCAGTACTTC.

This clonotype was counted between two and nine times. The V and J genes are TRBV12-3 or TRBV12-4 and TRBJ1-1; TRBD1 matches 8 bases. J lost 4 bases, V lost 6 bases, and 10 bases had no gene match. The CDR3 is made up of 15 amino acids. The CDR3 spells CASRYNRGSGTEAFF. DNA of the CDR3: TGTGCCAGCAGATATAACAGGGGGTCCGGCACTGAAGCTTTCTTT.

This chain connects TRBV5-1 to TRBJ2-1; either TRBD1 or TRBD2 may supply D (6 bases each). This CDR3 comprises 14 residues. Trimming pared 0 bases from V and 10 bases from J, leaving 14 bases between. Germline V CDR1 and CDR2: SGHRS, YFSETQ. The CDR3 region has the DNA TGCGCCAGCAGCTTGGCCTGGGGGGCACGAGAGCAGTTCTTC. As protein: CASSLAWGAREQFF.

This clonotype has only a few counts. CDR3: CAITTPGDTDTQYF. CDR3 bases: TGTGCCATCACCACCCCCGGGGACACAGATACGCAGTATTTT. The genes are TRBV10-3 and TRBJ2-3, with a possible D match to TRBD2 (5 bases). The V end lost 7 bases, the J end lost 2 bases, and 13 bases lay between the germline ends. The CDR3 is 14 residues long. Germline V gives CDR1 ENHRY, CDR2 SYGVKD.